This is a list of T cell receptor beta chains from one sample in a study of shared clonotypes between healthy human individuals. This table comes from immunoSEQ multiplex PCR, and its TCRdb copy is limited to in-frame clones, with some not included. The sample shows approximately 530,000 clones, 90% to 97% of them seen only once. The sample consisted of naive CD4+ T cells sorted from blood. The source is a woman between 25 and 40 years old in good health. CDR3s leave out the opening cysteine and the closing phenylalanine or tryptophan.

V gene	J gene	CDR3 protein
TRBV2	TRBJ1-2	ASRARSGTGANYGYT
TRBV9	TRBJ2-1	ASRQTGSSYNEQF
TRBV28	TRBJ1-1	ASSLFGSMNTEAF
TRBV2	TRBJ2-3	ASNPSSSTDTQY
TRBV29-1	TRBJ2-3	SVTIGTSARDTQY
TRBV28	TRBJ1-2	ASSLPGGGGYT
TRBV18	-	ASSPETGGREQY
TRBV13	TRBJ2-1	ASSTSGLAYNEQF
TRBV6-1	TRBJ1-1	ASSGGQGDPNTEAF
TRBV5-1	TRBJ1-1	ASSWQDPGLNTEAF
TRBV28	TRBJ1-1	ASSLGQDLTEAF
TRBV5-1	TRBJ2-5	ASSFRAQQETQY
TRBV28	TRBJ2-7	ASSSKSYEQY